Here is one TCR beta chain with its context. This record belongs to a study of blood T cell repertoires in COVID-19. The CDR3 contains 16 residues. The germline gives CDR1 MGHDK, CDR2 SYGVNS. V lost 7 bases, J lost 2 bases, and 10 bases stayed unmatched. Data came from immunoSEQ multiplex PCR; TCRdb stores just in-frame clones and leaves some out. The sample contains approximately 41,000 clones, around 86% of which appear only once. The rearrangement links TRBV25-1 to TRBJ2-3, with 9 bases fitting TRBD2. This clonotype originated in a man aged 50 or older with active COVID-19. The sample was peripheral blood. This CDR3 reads CASNGGTSFLTDTQYF. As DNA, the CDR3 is TGTGCCAGCAATGGGGGGACTAGCTTCCTCACAGATACGCAGTATTTT.